This T cell receptor (beta chain) was retrieved from a study of T cell responses to AZD1222 COVID-19 vaccine. Overall study results and limits: Spike-specific TCR repertoires showed rising breadth and depth after two AZD1222 doses. Only after the peak T cell response were repertoires sampled. The donor cohort was predominantly white British with a female majority, and clonal diversity may have been underestimated. Baseline antibody screening turned up just six seropositive AZD1222 recipients.

Produced via immunoSEQ multiplex PCR; TCRdb's table is partial and in-frame only. The sample lists 100,000 to 150,000 clones; roughly nine tenths were seen once. In the case of this clone: Its matching antigen is unknown.

The sequence came from an adult in good health. The sample here was peripheral blood, taken on day 0 of AZD1222 vaccination.

The CDR3 DNA reads as TGTGCCAGCAGCATCGGGGCCGGCGGGGAAAAACTGTTTTTT. As protein: CASSIGAGGEKLFF. This rearrangement joins TRBV9 to TRBJ1-4, with a possible D match to TRBD1 (5 bases). The CDR3 contains 14 residues. V lost 4 bases, J lost 8 bases, and 15 bases lay in between. The V gene's germline CDR1 is SGDLS and CDR2 YYNGEE.